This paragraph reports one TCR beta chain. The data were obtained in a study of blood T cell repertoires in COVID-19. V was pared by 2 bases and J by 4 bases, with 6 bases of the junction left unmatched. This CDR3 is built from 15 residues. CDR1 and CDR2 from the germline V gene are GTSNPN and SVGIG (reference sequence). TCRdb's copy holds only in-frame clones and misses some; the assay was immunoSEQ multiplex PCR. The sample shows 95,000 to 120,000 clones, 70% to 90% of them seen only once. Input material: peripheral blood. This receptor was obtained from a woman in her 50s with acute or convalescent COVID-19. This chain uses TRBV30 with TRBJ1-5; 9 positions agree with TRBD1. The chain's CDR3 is CAWSPGQGWNQPQHF. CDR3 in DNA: TGTGCCTGGAGTCCTGGACAGGGGTGGAATCAGCCCCAGCATTTT.